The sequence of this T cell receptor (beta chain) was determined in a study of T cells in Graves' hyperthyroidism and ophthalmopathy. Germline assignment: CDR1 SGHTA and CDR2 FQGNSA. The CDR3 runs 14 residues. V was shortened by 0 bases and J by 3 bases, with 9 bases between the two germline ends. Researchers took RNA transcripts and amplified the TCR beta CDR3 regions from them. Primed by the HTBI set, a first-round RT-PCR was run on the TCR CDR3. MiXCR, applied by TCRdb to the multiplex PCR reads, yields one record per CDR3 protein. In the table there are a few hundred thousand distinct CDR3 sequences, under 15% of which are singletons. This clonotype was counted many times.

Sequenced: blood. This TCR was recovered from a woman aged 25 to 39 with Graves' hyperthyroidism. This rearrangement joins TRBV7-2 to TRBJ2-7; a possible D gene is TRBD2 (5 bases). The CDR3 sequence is CASSLADSYYEQYF. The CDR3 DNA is TGTGCCAGCAGCTTAGCGGACTCCTACTACGAGCAGTACTTC.